The text below deals with one T cell receptor (beta chain). The CDR3 has 13 residues. Trimming shortened V by 5 bases and J by 2 bases, and 9 bases separated the two germline ends. Germline assignment: CDR1 SGHRS and CDR2 YFSETQ. The sample is drawn from a study of blood T cell repertoires in COVID-19. Turning to the study itself: COVID-19 samples from acute and convalescent phases originated in the United States, Italy and Spain. PBMCs, B-cell-depleted T cells, or T cells provided the cDNA or gDNA that made up the material.

In the original workflow: It was from reference gene primer amplification that nucleated cell counts were estimated. Produced via immunoSEQ multiplex PCR; TCRdb's table is partial and in-frame only. V and J calls and clone size follow that table, whereas D and trimming were derived from the DNA. The table records some 250,000 clones, 75% to 90% of them present only once. This chain joins TRBV5-1 and TRBJ2-3; D remains unclear. This TCR came from a woman aged 25-40 years who had recovered from COVID-19. The sequenced material came from peripheral blood. Here the CDR3 DNA reads TGCGCCAGCAGTAGTCTTTACACAGATACGCAGTATTTT. Amino acids: CASSSLYTDTQYF.